Following are 20 T cell receptor beta chains from one sample sequenced in a study of blood T cell repertoires in COVID-19. Method: immunoSEQ multiplex PCR; TCRdb's copy keeps in-frame clones and lacks some. The sample yields more than 300,000 clones, roughly 90% seen once. Sequenced input: peripheral blood. Receptors were obtained from a man aged 18 to 29 who had recovered from COVID-19.

This chain joins TRBV6-5 and TRBJ2-4; weak D call: TRBD2 (5 bases). The CDR3 sequence is 13 residues long. V was shortened by 10 bases and J by 0 bases, with 10 bases between the two germline ends. Germline assignment: CDR1 MNHEY and CDR2 SVGAGI. CDR3 coding DNA: TGTGCCACCCGAGGGCCAGCCAAAAACATTCAGTACTTC. This sequence encodes CATRGPAKNIQYF.

The chain employs TRBV6-2 or TRBV6-3 and TRBJ1-2; unclear D gene. CDR3 size: 13 residues. V was trimmed by 4 bases and J by 8 bases, leaving 14 bases between them. Germline CDR1 MNHEY, CDR2 SVGEGT. CDR3 nucleotide sequence: TGTGCCAGCAGTTCGAGGGCCTTAGGCGGCTACACCTTC. Translation: CASSSRALGGYTF.

This sequence joins TRBV3-1 (or the pseudogene TRBV3-2) and TRBJ1-1; the match to TRBD1 covers 7 bases. CDR1 is LGHDT, CDR2 YNNKEL, per germline (reference sequence). V lost 4 bases to trimming and J lost 5 bases; unmatched junction nucleotides: 13. The CDR3 loop spans 16 amino acids. This CDR3 is CASSLEGGGRGTEAFF. The CDR3 DNA sequence: TGTGCCAGCAGCCTAGAAGGAGGGGGCCGGGGGACTGAAGCTTTCTTT.

The chain combines TRBV5-6 with TRBJ2-7; TRBD1 matches 10 bases. Per germline, CDR1 SGHDT and CDR2 YYEEEE. There are 14 residues in the CDR3. V lost 4 bases and J lost 6; bases outside the gene matches: 7. The CDR3 nucleotides read TGTGCCAGCAGCCTGCGGGACAGGGGAGGCGAGCAGTACTTC. It is translated as CASSLRDRGGEQYF. Full variable domain (missing parts from reference TRBV5-6 and TRBJ2-7): DAGVTQSPTHLIKTRGQQVTLRCSPKSGHDTVSWYQQALGQGPQFIFQYYEEEERQRGNFPDRFSGHQFPNYSSELNVNALLLGDSALYLCASSLRDRGGEQYFGPGTRLTVT.

The chain is built from TRBV6-5 and TRBJ2-7; 8 bases are a match to TRBD1. The CDR3 covers 15 residues. Germline CDR1 MNHEY, CDR2 SVGAGI. Germline trimming cut 1 base from V and 3 bases from J; bases unmatched to any gene: 5. The CDR3 spells CASSYLDRVFYEQYF. In DNA, the CDR3 is TGTGCCAGCAGTTACTTGGACAGGGTATTCTACGAGCAGTACTTC.

The J gene is TRBJ1-2, the V gene TRBV11-2, with D possibly being TRBD1 (5 bases). The CDR3 totals 13 residues. Trimming removed 4 bases at V and 4 bases at J, with 10 bases between. From germline, CDR1 is SGHAT and CDR2 FQNNGV. As DNA, the CDR3 is TGTGCCAGCAGCTCCCCCAGGGTCTATGGCTACACCTTC. Translating it yields CASSSPRVYGYTF.

This clone came up a few times. The chain has TRBV5-1 and TRBJ1-1; D gene ambiguous. This CDR3 comprises 14 residues. Deletions cut 1 base from V and 0 bases from J, with 7 bases between. The V gene's germline CDR1 is SGHRS and CDR2 YFSETQ. The DNA for the CDR3 is TGCGCCAGCAGCTTGCGCCAGATGAACACTGAAGCTTTCTTT. The encoded protein is CASSLRQMNTEAFF.

V and J are TRBV4-1 and TRBJ1-1; D is perhaps TRBD1 (5 bases). Germline CDR1 and CDR2: MGHRA and YSYEKL. The CDR3 totals 14 residues. V gave up 2 bases and J gave up 4 bases, with 11 bases separating them. For the CDR3, the DNA is TGCGCCAGCAGCCAACAGGGAATGAGCACTGAAGCTTTCTTT. It codes for CASSQQGMSTEAFF.

The V gene is TRBV7-9, the J gene TRBJ1-1; D is undetermined. Per the germline V gene, CDR1 is SEHNR and CDR2 is FQNEAQ (reference sequence). The CDR3 length is 14 residues. Trimming took 3 bases from V and 4 from J, leaving 12 bases between them. CDR3 sequence reads: CASSFTRSVTEAFF. CDR3 coding DNA: TGTGCCAGCAGCTTTACCAGGTCAGTCACTGAAGCTTTCTTT.

The chain uses TRBV29-1 and TRBJ2-3, with D possibly being TRBD1 (5 bases). The CDR3 extends over 14 amino acids. Germline CDR1 is SQVTM and CDR2 is ANQGSEA. V was trimmed by 4 bases and J by 1 base, leaving 12 bases between them. The CDR3 DNA is TGCAGCGTTGGTAGGGGCGCGGGCACAGATACGCAGTATTTT. Amino acids: CSVGRGAGTDTQYF.

This sequence joins TRBV4-1 and TRBJ2-7; 10 bases map to TRBD1. This CDR3 region has 16 residues. Germline CDR1 reads MGHRA; CDR2 reads YSYEKL. V lost 0 bases, J lost 2 bases, and 4 bases stayed unmatched. The CDR3 reads CASSQDGTGVAYEQYF. In DNA, the CDR3 is TGCGCCAGCAGCCAAGATGGGACAGGGGTTGCCTACGAGCAGTACTTC.

This rearrangement joins TRBV2 to TRBJ2-1; 7 nucleotides line up with TRBD1. With V trimmed by 2 bases and J by 7 bases, 2 bases remained unmatched. The CDR3 is 13 residues long. The germline gives CDR1 SNHLY, CDR2 FYNNEI. The CDR3: CASSETGQNEQFF. DNA for the CDR3: TGTGCCAGCAGTGAAACGGGACAGAATGAGCAGTTCTTC.

The chain joins TRBV6-2 or TRBV6-3 to TRBJ1-5, with TRBD1 identical over 8 bases. V shed 5 bases and J 2 bases; nucleotides not matched to a gene: 5. The CDR3 is made up of 15 amino acids. The germline V gene encodes CDR1 MNHEY and CDR2 SVGEGT. CDR3 in amino acids: CASSQQTGGNQPQHF. The CDR3 coding sequence is TGTGCCAGCAGTCAACAGACAGGGGGCAATCAGCCCCAGCATTTT.

The V gene is TRBV7-9, the J gene TRBJ2-2; D unresolved. The CDR3 has 13 residues. Deletions cut 6 bases from V and 1 base from J, with 6 bases between. Germline V CDR1 and CDR2: SEHNR, FQNEAQ (reference sequence). The CDR3 is CASRTRNTGELFF. CDR3 nucleotides: TGTGCCAGCAGGACACGGAACACCGGGGAGCTGTTTTTT.

The chain has TRBV19 and TRBJ1-1; no definite D call. The CDR3 has 13 residues. With 3 bases removed from V and 3 bases from J, the gap between germline ends came to 8 bases. Germline V gene data show CDR1 as LNHDA and CDR2 as SQIVND (reference sequence). The CDR3 nucleotides read TGTGCCAGTAGTATTGGGGAGGACACTGAAGCTTTCTTT. Encoded protein: CASSIGEDTEAFF.

The CDR3 is CASSYYRELNSPLHF. DNA of the CDR3: TGTGCCAGCAGTTACTATAGGGAGTTGAATTCACCCCTCCACTTT. The rearrangement links TRBV6-5 to TRBJ1-6; D not resolved. CDR1 MNHEY and CDR2 SVGAGI come from the germline V gene. V lost 1 base and J 7 bases, leaving 11 bases between the germline ends. The CDR3 runs 15 residues.

The rearrangement joins TRBV20-1 to TRBJ2-7, with TRBD1 identical over 7 bases. Germline V lookup: CDR1 DFQATT, CDR2 SNEGSKA (reference sequence). The CDR3 runs to 11 residues. The CDR3 coding sequence is TGCGCGACAGGGAACTCCTACGAGCAGTACTTC. Translating gives CATGNSYEQYF.

The V and J genes are TRBV7-9 and TRBJ2-2, with TRBD2 as a possible D gene (6 bases). The CDR3 is 14 amino acids. Germline-derived CDR1 and CDR2 are SEHNR and FQNEAQ (reference sequence). Trimming left V 10 bases short and J 0 bases short, with 12 bases between. CDR3 coding DNA: TGTGCCACCGGGGACTCTCCGAACACCGGGGAGCTGTTTTTT. Encoded protein: CATGDSPNTGELFF.

V gene TRBV10-3 combines with J gene TRBJ2-3, with D possibly being TRBD2 (5 bases). V dropped 1 base and J dropped 0 bases, with 11 bases sitting between them. This CDR3 comprises 16 residues. Germline values: CDR1 ENHRY, CDR2 SYGVKD. Here the CDR3 reads CAISEFRGTSTDTQYF. The CDR3 DNA follows: TGTGCCATCAGTGAGTTCCGGGGAACTAGCACAGATACGCAGTATTTT.

The V call is TRBV7-9, the J call TRBJ2-4, with 8 bases aligning to TRBD2. The CDR3 loop spans 18 amino acids. Germline CDR1 and CDR2: SEHNR and FQNEAQ (reference sequence). V lost 0 bases to trimming and J lost 7 bases; unmatched junction nucleotides: 14. In nucleotides, the CDR3 is TGTGCCAGCAGCTTAGCGCTGGGAGCGGGGGCCGGTGGCAACATTCAGTACTTC. It is translated as CASSLALGAGAGGNIQYF.